Listed below are T cell receptor beta chains from one sample, sequenced in a study of early T cells in non-severe SARS-CoV-2 infection. TCRdb used MiXCR to reprocess the 5' RACE reads, holding one entry per CDR3 protein. The data contain under 80,000 distinct CDR3 sequences, under 14% of them singletons. Sequenced sample: whole blood. These receptors were taken from an adult who was a healthcare worker with PCR-confirmed SARS-CoV-2 infection or an uninfected control (not recorded which). Both conserved end residues are part of each CDR3.

>14|TRBJ2-5|TRBV29-1
CSVGAGAYTETQYF
>13|TRBJ1-3|TRBV7-3
CASSLVPGNTIYF
>16|TRBJ2-7|TRBV4-2
CASSQEATPGSYEQYF
>14|TRBJ1-2|TRBV30
CAWSRGSGIYGYTF
>20|TRBJ2-1|TRBV24-1
CATSDSSGTGGLRSYNEQFF
>14|TRBJ1-5|TRBV18
CASSPTESGQPQHF
>14|TRBJ2-3|TRBV10-3
CAISPMPHTDTQYF
>15|TRBJ2-6|TRBV12-5
CASGLLGSGANVLTF
>18|TRBJ1-4|TRBV18
CASSRTGTGVPRGEKLFF
>13|TRBJ2-5|TRBV20-1
CSATPDRQETQYF
>15|TRBJ2-7|TRBV28
CASSLFATGQYEQYF
>14|TRBJ2-5|TRBV5-5
CASSLAGGMETQYF
>14|TRBJ2-1|TRBV5-1
CASSLGQVGNEQFF
>12|TRBJ2-1|TRBV29-1
CSAPQDSSEQFF
>13|TRBJ2-7|TRBV11-2
CASSLAAGLEQYF
>14|TRBJ1-5|TRBV6-2/TRBV6-3
CASRTGTVNQPQHF
>13|TRBJ2-1|TRBV5-4
CASSRDSQNEQFF
>15|TRBJ2-7|TRBV11-2
CASRVKGDRGNEQYF
>15|TRBJ1-1|TRBV12-3/TRBV12-4
CASSLAAGLNTEAFF
>15|TRBJ2-7|TRBV5-4
CASSLLGERGYEQYF
>14|TRBJ1-1|TRBV4-1
CASSQVSGQDEAFF
>15|TRBJ1-2|TRBV6-5
CASSYRFSGSEGYTF
>13|TRBJ2-5|TRBV7-9
CASSTGVPETQYF
>15|TRBJ2-2|TRBV29-1
CSVVRDRGYTGELFF
>16|TRBJ2-5|TRBV9
CASSAGSTSGVWTQYF
>14|TRBJ2-5|TRBV7-9
CASSPDTGGETQYF
>15|TRBJ2-3|TRBV5-1
CASSADSHKSDTQYF
>12|TRBJ2-7|TRBV10-2
CASSGTMVEQYF
>15|TRBJ1-1|TRBV12-3/TRBV12-4
CASSHDGAESTEAFF
>13|TRBJ2-7|TRBV7-4
CASSFDRGNEQYF
>17|TRBJ2-7|TRBV6-5
CASSTGTGAMRSYEQYF
>12|TRBJ2-1|TRBV30
CAWSLTDGEQFF
>15|TRBJ2-1|TRBV7-6
CASSLTRARNNEQFF
>14|TRBJ2-1|TRBV7-8
CASTGTGTHNEQFF
>14|TRBJ2-3|TRBV30
CAWSVAGGTDTQYF
>14|TRBJ2-7|TRBV6-5
CASSSWGYSYEQYF
>14|TRBJ2-7|TRBV28
CASSPPGLAGVQYF
>15|TRBJ2-2|TRBV11-2
CASSTLANNTGELFF
>11|TRBJ2-7|TRBV29-1
CSAGGGREQYF
>14|TRBJ2-4|TRBV30
CAWSVSPLGDIQYF
>14|TRBJ2-7|TRBV5-1
CASSLSGSAYEQYF
>13|TRBJ1-1|TRBV20-1
CSSNGGTNTEAFF
>12|TRBJ1-2|TRBV7-9
CAGGDSNYGYTF
>17|TRBJ2-7|TRBV7-6
CASSLAAGAFSSYEQYF
>15|TRBJ2-7|TRBV10-3
CAISGDVGTRYEQYF
>15|TRBJ2-1|TRBV27
CASSWGASRVNEQFF
>15|TRBJ2-7|TRBV6-5
CASILSSGGVYEQYF
>14|TRBJ2-3|TRBV4-1
CASSQARESDTQYF
>17|TRBJ2-5|TRBV7-2
CASSKRRLAGDGETQYF